One and the same sample provided the 8 T cell receptor beta chains below, sequenced in a study of control samples from healthy donors and cancer patients. The table came from immunoSEQ multiplex PCR; TCRdb's copy has only in-frame clones and leaves some out. The table shows more than 70,000 clones, with about 90% occurring only once. Sequenced sample: PBMCs. The source of these receptors is a man aged 60-69 years with lung cancer.

The V and J genes are TRBV28 and TRBJ1-2; 8 bases align to TRBD1. From germline, CDR1 is MDHEN and CDR2 SYDVKM. The ends lost 6 bases at V and 2 bases at J; junction bases unmatched: 8. This CDR3 has 15 residues. CDR3 in amino acids: CASRSQGANNYGYTF. Written as DNA, the CDR3 is TGTGCCAGCAGATCTCAGGGGGCGAACAACTATGGCTACACCTTC.

This clone came up once. The chain uses TRBV5-1 and TRBJ2-7; D remains ambiguous. The V gene's germline CDR1 is SGHRS and CDR2 YFSETQ. V was trimmed by 4 bases and J by 0 bases, leaving 11 bases between them. The CDR3 totals 14 residues. CDR3 nucleotides: TGCGCCAGCAGCCCGGGCGTCAGCTCCTACGAGCAGTACTTC. It encodes CASSPGVSSYEQYF.

V and J are TRBV5-1 and TRBJ2-5, with TRBD2 matching over 11 bases. Germline assignment: CDR1 SGHRS and CDR2 YFSETQ. This CDR3 contains 15 residues. Trimming cost V 6 bases and J 5 bases; bases outside gene matches: 9. The CDR3 is CASTETSGGTETQYF. The CDR3 bases are TGCGCCAGCACCGAAACTAGCGGGGGTACTGAGACCCAGTACTTC.

This clone was detected once. J is TRBJ2-4 and V is TRBV10-3, with D maybe TRBD1 (6 bases). V lost 3 bases and J lost 12, with 12 bases in between. The V gene's germline CDR1 is ENHRY and CDR2 SYGVKD. The CDR3 is made up of 12 amino acids. CDR3 DNA: TGTGCCATCAGTGAATTCATGGACAGTCAGTACTTC. Its translation is CAISEFMDSQYF.

The V gene is TRBV24-1, the J gene TRBJ1-2; D may be TRBD1 (5 bases). The CDR3 sequence is 14 residues long. Per germline, CDR1 KGHDR and CDR2 SFDVKD. V lost 3 bases, J lost 6 bases, and 13 bases lay in between. DNA of the CDR3: TGTGCCACCAGTGATCCCTCCGGGACGGATGGCTACACCTTC. It codes for CATSDPSGTDGYTF.

J is TRBJ1-2 and V is TRBV9; tentative D call: TRBD1 (5 bases). There are 13 residues in the CDR3. Trimming removed 0 bases from V and 3 bases from J, with 6 bases in between. CDR1 SGDLS and CDR2 YYNGEE come from the germline V gene. The CDR3 sequence: CASSVVQDYGYTF. The CDR3 nucleotides read TGTGCCAGCAGCGTAGTACAGGACTATGGCTACACCTTC.

The CDR3 sequence: CASSLTENEKLFF. The DNA of the CDR3 is TGTGCCAGCAGCTTGACGGAGAATGAAAAACTGTTTTTT. J is TRBJ1-4 and V is TRBV11-3; D is unresolved. V was pared by 3 bases and J by 5 bases, with 7 bases between. The length of the CDR3 is 13 residues. Per the germline V gene, CDR1 is SGHNT and CDR2 is YENEEA.

This chain connects TRBV6-4 to TRBJ1-6; D not resolved. The CDR3 length is 15 residues. The V gene lost 0 bases and the J gene lost 7 bases, with 10 bases spanning the gap. CDR1 and CDR2 from the germline V gene are MRHNA and SNTAGT. CDR3 nucleotides: TGTGCCAGCAGTGACTCCGCTAGAGGAAATTCACCCCTCCACTTT. This encodes CASSDSARGNSPLHF.